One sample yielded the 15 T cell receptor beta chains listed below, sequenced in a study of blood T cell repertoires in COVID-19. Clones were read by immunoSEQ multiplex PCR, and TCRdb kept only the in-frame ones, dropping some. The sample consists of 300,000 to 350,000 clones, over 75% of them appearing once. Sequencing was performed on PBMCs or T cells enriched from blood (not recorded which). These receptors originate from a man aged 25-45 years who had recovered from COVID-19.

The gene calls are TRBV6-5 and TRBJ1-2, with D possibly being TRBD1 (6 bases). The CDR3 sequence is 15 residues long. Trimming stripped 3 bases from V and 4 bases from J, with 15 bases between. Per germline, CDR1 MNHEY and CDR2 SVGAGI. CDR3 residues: CASSYRTEQPYGYTF. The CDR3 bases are TGTGCCAGCAGTTATAGGACAGAACAACCCTATGGCTACACCTTC.

The CDR3 DNA follows: TGCAGCGTCGGGAAGACAGGGGGCGGCACTGAAGCTTTCTTT. As protein: CSVGKTGGGTEAFF. The rearrangement links TRBV29-1 to TRBJ1-1; 10 bases fit TRBD1. V lost 6 bases, J lost 4 bases, and 8 bases stayed unmatched. This CDR3 is 14 amino acids long. Germline V CDR1 and CDR2: SQVTM, ANQGSEA.

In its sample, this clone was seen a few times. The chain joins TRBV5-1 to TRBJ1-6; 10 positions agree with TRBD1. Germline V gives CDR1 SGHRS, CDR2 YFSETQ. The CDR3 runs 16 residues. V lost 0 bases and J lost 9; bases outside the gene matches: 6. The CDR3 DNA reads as TGCGCCAGCAGCTTGGCCTTAGGACAGGGGGTTTCACCCCTCCACTTT. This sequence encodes CASSLALGQGVSPLHF.

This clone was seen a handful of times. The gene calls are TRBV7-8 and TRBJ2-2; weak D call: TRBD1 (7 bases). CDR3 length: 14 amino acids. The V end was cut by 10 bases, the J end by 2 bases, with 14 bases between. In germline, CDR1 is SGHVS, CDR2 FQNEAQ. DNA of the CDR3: TGTGCCAACCGACAGGGAGGAAACACCGGGGAGCTGTTTTTT. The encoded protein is CANRQGGNTGELFF.

The CDR3 DNA reads TGTGCCAGCAGCTTCAGCGGGGGGGGAGACGAGACCCAGTACTTC. Translation gives CASSFSGGGDETQYF. The chain links TRBV7-3 to TRBJ2-5, with 10 nucleotides matching TRBD2. Per germline, CDR1 SGHTA and CDR2 FQGTGA. Trimming at V came to 3 bases and at J to 5 bases, leaving 6 bases not matched to a gene. The CDR3 extends over 15 amino acids.

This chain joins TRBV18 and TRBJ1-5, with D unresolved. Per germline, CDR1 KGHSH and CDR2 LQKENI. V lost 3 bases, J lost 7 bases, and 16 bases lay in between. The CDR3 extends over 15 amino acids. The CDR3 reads CASSPSGVSGQPQHF. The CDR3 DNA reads TGTGCCAGCTCACCTTCCGGAGTATCGGGGCAGCCCCAGCATTTT.

The CDR3 region is CASTGRGSGANVLTF. The CDR3 nucleotides read TGTGCCAGCACTGGCCGAGGGTCTGGGGCCAACGTCCTGACTTTC. The chain carries TRBV28 and TRBJ2-6; weak D call: TRBD2 (5 bases). CDR1 is MDHEN and CDR2 is SYDVKM in the germline V gene. CDR3 length: 15 residues. Trimming removed 7 bases from V and 1 base from J, with 11 bases in between.

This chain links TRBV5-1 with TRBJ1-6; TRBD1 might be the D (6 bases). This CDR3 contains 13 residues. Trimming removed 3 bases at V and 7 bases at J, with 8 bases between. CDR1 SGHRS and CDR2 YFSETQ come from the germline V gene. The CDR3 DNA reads TGCGCCAGCAGCTCGGACAGAAATTCACCCCTCCACTTT. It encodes CASSSDRNSPLHF. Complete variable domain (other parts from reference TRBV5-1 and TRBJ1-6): KAGVTQTPRYLIKTRGQQVTLSCSPISGHRSVSWYQQTPGQGLQFLFEYFSETQRNKGNFPGRFSGRQFSNSRSEMNVSTLELGDSALYLCASSSDRNSPLHFGNGTRLTVT.

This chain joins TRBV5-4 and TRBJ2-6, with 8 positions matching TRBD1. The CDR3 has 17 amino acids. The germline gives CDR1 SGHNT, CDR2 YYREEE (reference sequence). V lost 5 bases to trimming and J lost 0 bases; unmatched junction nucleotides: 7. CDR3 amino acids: CASRPGQADSGANVLTF. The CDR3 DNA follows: TGTGCCAGCAGACCGGGACAGGCTGACTCTGGGGCCAACGTCCTGACTTTC.

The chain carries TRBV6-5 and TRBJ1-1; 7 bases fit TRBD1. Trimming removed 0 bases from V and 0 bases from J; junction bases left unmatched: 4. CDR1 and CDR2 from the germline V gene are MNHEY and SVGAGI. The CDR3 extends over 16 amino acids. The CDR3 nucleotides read TGTGCCAGCAGTTACTCGGGGACAGACATGAACACTGAAGCTTTCTTT. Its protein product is CASSYSGTDMNTEAFF.

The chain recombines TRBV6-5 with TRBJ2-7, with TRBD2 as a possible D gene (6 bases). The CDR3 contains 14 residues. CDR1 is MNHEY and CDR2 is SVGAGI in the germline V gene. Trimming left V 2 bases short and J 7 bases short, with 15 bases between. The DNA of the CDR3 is TGTGCCAGCAGTTACGGGGCGGGACTGCGGGAGCAGTACTTC. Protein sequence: CASSYGAGLREQYF.

Written as DNA, the CDR3 is TGTGCCAGCACCCTACCCGGACAGGGTGAGGAAGAGACCCAGTACTTC. Its translation: CASTLPGQGEEETQYF. V usage is TRBV2 and J usage is TRBJ2-5, with TRBD1 identical over 8 bases. With 7 bases clipped from V and 3 bases from J, the junction kept 13 bases outside the gene matches. Looked up from germline, CDR1 is SNHLY and CDR2 is FYNNEI. CDR3 size: 16 residues.

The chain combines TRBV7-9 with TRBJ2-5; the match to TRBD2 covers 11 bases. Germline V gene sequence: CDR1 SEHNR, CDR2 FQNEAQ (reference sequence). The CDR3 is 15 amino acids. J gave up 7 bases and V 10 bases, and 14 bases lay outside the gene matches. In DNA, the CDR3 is TGTGCCACCCTAGGGCTAGCGGGGGGCCCTGGGACCCAGTACTTC. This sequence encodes CATLGLAGGPGTQYF.

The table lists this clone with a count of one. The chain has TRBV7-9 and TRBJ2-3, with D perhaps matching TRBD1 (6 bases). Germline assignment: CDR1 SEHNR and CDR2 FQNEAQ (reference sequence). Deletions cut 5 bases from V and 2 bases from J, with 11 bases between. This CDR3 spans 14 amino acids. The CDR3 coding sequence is TGTGCCAGCAGCCGCGGACAGAACACAGATACGCAGTATTTT. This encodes CASSRGQNTDTQYF.

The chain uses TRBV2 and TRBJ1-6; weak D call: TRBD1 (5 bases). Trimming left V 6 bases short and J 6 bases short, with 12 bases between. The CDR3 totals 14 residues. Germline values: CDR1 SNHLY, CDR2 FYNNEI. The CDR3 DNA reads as TGTGCCAGCAGCCCAGGGTCACGTAATTCACCCCTCCACTTT. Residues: CASSPGSRNSPLHF.